The next 6 T cell receptor beta chains were all read from a single sample in a study of blood T cell repertoires in COVID-19. Generated by immunoSEQ multiplex PCR, the TCRdb table keeps only in-frame clones and is missing some. The sample holds approximately 150,000 clones, more than 85% seen once. Sample: peripheral blood. The receptors derive from a woman aged 60 to 75 with COVID-19, enrolled during active disease.

The chain employs TRBV20-1 and TRBJ2-3; D is possibly TRBD2 (5 bases). This CDR3 is 14 amino acids long. Germline V gene data show CDR1 as DFQATT and CDR2 as SNEGSKA (reference sequence). The V end lost 3 bases, the J end lost 1 base, and 11 bases lay between the germline ends. The CDR3 DNA reads TGCAGTGCTAGTCGGACTTTGGGCACAGATACGCAGTATTTT. It encodes CSASRTLGTDTQYF.

This clone was detected only a few times. The chain recombines TRBV11-2 with TRBJ1-2, with TRBD1 as a possible D gene (5 bases). Germline CDR1 and CDR2: SGHAT and FQNNGV. This CDR3 region has 14 residues. V was shortened by 6 bases and J by 4 bases, with 15 bases between the two germline ends. In DNA, the CDR3 is TGTGCCAGCAGGGTAATCAGGGACTCCTATGGCTACACCTTC. Its translation: CASRVIRDSYGYTF.

The V and J genes are TRBV19 and TRBJ2-7; TRBD1 is a possible D gene (5 bases). Germline lookup yields CDR1 LNHDA and CDR2 SQIVND (reference sequence). The CDR3 totals 12 residues. Trimming removed 5 bases from V and 3 bases from J, with 8 bases in between. CDR3 coding DNA: TGTGCCAGTAGTGGTGACAGCTACGAGCAGTACTTC. It encodes CASSGDSYEQYF.

The CDR3: CASSLALGADSPLHF. The CDR3 DNA is TGTGCCAGCAGCTTAGCGTTAGGGGCGGATTCACCCCTCCACTTT. This chain uses TRBV7-2 with TRBJ1-6; TRBD1 is a possible D gene (5 bases). In germline, CDR1 is SGHTA, CDR2 FQGNSA. V was shortened by 0 bases and J by 8 bases, with 11 bases between the two germline ends. CDR3 size: 15 residues.

The CDR3 DNA reads TGTGCCAGCTCACCTACTCGAGACCTCCGGGGGGAATTGGATGAAAAACTGTTTTTT. Protein: CASSPTRDLRGELDEKLFF. V gene TRBV18 combines with J gene TRBJ1-4; possibly TRBD1 for D (5 bases). Germline CDR1 KGHSH, CDR2 LQKENI. The CDR3 sequence is 19 residues long. Trimming cost V 3 bases and J 6 bases, with 26 bases left between them.

The V gene is TRBV6-2 or TRBV6-3, the J gene TRBJ1-2; no reliable D call. CDR3 length: 12 amino acids. Germline V gene sequence: CDR1 MNHEY, CDR2 SVGEGT. V gave up 2 bases and J gave up 8 bases, with 9 bases separating them. As DNA, the CDR3 is TGTGCCAGCAGTTACCGTCCGGGGGGCTACACCTTC. This sequence encodes CASSYRPGGYTF.